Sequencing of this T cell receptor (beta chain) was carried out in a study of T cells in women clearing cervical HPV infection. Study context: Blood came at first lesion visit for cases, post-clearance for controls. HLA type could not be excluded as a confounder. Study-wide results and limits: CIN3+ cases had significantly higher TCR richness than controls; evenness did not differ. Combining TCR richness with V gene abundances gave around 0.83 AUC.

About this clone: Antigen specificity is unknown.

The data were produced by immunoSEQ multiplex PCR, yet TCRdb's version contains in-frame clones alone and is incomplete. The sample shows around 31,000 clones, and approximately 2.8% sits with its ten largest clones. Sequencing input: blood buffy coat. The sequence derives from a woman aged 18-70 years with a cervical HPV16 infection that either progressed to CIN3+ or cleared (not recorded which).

This CDR3 is CASSLDGSNEKLFF. The DNA read from the CDR3 is TGTGCCAGCAGCTTAGACGGTTCGAATGAAAAG. The chain employs TRBV7-2 and TRBJ2-2; D unclear. The read ends 3 residues before the CDR3 terminus; that terminus is restored from the germline J gene. Germline V gene sequence: CDR1 SGHTA, CDR2 FQGNSA. This CDR3 is built from 14 residues. The full variable domain, its missing parts supplied by reference TRBV7-2 and TRBJ2-2, is GAGVSQSPSNKVTEKGKDVELRCDPISGHTALYWYRQSLGQGLEFLIYFQGNSAPDKSGLPSDRFSAERTGGSVSTLTIQRTQQEDSAVYLCASSLDGSNEKLFFGEGSRLTVL.